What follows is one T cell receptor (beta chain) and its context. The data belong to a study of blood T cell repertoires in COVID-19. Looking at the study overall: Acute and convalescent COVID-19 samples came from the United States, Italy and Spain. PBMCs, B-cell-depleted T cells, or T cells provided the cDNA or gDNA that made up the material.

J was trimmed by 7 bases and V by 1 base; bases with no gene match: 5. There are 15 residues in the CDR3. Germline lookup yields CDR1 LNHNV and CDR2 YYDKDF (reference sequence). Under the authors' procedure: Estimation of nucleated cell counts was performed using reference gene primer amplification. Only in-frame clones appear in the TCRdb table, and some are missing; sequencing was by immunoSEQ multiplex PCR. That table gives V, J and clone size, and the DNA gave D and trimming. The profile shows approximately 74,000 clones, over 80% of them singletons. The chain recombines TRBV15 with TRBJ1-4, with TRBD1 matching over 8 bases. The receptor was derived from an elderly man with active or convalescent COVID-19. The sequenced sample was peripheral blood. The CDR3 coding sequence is TGTGCCACCAGCAGAGGCGACAGGGGCAGTGAAAAACTGTTTTTT. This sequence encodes CATSRGDRGSEKLFF.